This entry concerns a single TCR beta chain. Per the germline V gene, CDR1 is SGHAT and CDR2 is FQNNGV. The CDR3 is 15 amino acids. With V trimmed by 4 bases and J by 4 bases, 9 bases remained unmatched. The sample comes from a study of blood T cell repertoires in COVID-19. Some clones are missing from TCRdb's copy, which holds only in-frame ones; the method was immunoSEQ multiplex PCR. The sample lists approximately 110,000 clones, around 89% seen once, with 4% to 5.5% in the top ten. Sequencing was carried out using peripheral blood. The chain is built from TRBV11-2 and TRBJ1-2; 7 nucleotides agree with TRBD1. The sequence was collected from a woman between 45 and 65 years old with acute or convalescent COVID-19. The CDR3 loop is CASSSMTGSGYGYTF. The CDR3 DNA is TGTGCCAGCAGCTCAATGACAGGGAGCGGCTATGGCTACACCTTC.